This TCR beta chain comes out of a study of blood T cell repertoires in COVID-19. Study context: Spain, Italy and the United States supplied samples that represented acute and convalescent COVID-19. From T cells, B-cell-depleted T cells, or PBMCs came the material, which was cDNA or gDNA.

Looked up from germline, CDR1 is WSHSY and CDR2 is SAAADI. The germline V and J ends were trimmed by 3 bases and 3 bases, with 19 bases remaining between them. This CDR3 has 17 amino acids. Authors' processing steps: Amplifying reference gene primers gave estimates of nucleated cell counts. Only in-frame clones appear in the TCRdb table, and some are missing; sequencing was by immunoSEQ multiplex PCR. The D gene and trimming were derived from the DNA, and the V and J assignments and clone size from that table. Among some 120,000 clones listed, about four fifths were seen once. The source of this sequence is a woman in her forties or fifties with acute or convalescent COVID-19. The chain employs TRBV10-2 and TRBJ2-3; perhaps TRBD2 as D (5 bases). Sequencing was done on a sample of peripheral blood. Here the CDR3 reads CASSEGGGVVVTDTQYF. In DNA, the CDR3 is TGCGCCAGCAGTGAAGGAGGTGGGGTAGTAGTAACAGATACGCAGTATTTT.